Listed below are T cell receptor beta chains from one sample, sequenced in a study of T cell responses to AZD1222 COVID-19 vaccine. Profiled with immunoSEQ multiplex PCR; TCRdb holds only in-frame clones, not every one. The table has 95,000 to 120,000 clones, around 89% seen once; the top ten hold roughly 6.7%. The starting material was peripheral blood, obtained 28 days after the second AZD1222 dose. Every receptor here comes from an adult who received the AZD1222 COVID-19 vaccine. Both conserved end residues are part of each CDR3. The D gene is left open where the match is weak. Clone size is not always given. Where it is, it says once, few, many or a class for expanded clones.

cdr3_length clone_size d_call j_call v_call cdr3_nt cdr3_aa
17 . . TRBJ2-3 TRBV4-3 TGCGCCAGCAGCCAAGATGGGTATGCAGGGCCCACAGATACGCAGTATTTT CASSQDGYAGPTDTQYF
14 . . TRBJ1-1 TRBV5-1 TGCGCCAGCTGTTTAACGACAGGGAACACTGAAGCTTTCTTT CASCLTTGNTEAFF
13 few TRBD1 TRBJ1-1 TRBV12-3/TRBV12-4 TGTGCCAGCAGTTCTGGACAGGGTGTTGAAGCTTTCTTT CASSSGQGVEAFF
15 . . TRBJ1-1 TRBV19 TGTGCCAGTAAAGGGGGGAGGGTAGGTGACACTGAAGCTTTCTTT CASKGGRVGDTEAFF
16 . TRBD1 TRBJ1-2 TRBV15 TGTGCCACCAGCAGAGTTATGGACAGGCCGACGGGGGGCTACACCTTC CATSRVMDRPTGGYTF
12 . . TRBJ1-2 TRBV6-5 TGTGCCAGCAGTGACTCCTACTATGGCTACACCTTC CASSDSYYGYTF
13 . TRBD1 TRBJ2-7 TRBV10-3 TGTGCCACCACCGGGACAGGATCCTACGAGCAGTACTTC CATTGTGSYEQYF
15 . TRBD1 TRBJ2-1 TRBV7-2 TGTGCCAGCAGCTTAGGACAGGGACAATACAATGAGCAGTTCTTC CASSLGQGQYNEQFF
16 . . TRBJ1-5 TRBV19 TGTGCCAGTAGTAAGAAAGGGACGGTGAGCAATCAGCCCCAGCATTTT CASSKKGTVSNQPQHF
13 . . TRBJ2-1 TRBV2 TGTGCCATCAGAAAGAGCTCCTACAATGAGCAGTTCTTC CAIRKSSYNEQFF
13 . . TRBJ1-1 TRBV15 TGTGCCACCAGCAGGGGACAGAACACTGAAGCTTTCTTT CATSRGQNTEAFF
15 . TRBD2 TRBJ2-5 TRBV24-1 TGTGCCACCAGTGATGCGCGGGGGGTTCAAGAGACCCAGTACTTC CATSDARGVQETQYF
12 . . TRBJ1-1 TRBV19 TGTGCCAGTAGGCACAGGGAGTCTGAAGCTTTCTTT CASRHRESEAFF
13 . . TRBJ1-1 TRBV12-3/TRBV12-4 TGTGCCAGCAGTTTGGGCGGGGGGACTGAAGCTTTCTTT CASSLGGGTEAFF
14 . . TRBJ1-1 TRBV2 TGTGCCAGCAGTGAACGGGCGAAGAACACTGAAGCTTTCTTT CASSERAKNTEAFF
16 . TRBD1 TRBJ2-6 TRBV9 TGTGCCAGCAGCGGAAACAGGGGGTCTGGGGCCAACGTCCTGACTTTC CASSGNRGSGANVLTF
15 . . TRBJ1-1 TRBV10-3 TGTGCCATCAGGGACCCTGGACGCGAGAACACTGAAGCTTTCTTT CAIRDPGRENTEAFF
13 . . TRBJ1-4 TRBV6-1 TGTGCCAGCAGTGAAGTCTGGAATGAAAAACTGTTTTTT CASSEVWNEKLFF
16 . TRBD1 TRBJ2-3 TRBV19 TGTGCCAGTAGTATGGTTCGGGGCAGGGGGCCTGATACGCAGTATTTT CASSMVRGRGPDTQYF
14 . TRBD1 TRBJ1-5 TRBV18 TGTGCCAGCTCCCGGACAGGGGAATACCAGCCCCAGCATTTT CASSRTGEYQPQHF
13 once TRBD1 TRBJ1-4 TRBV18 TGTGCCAGCTCGGGACAGAACAATGAAAAACTGTTTTTT CASSGQNNEKLFF
15 . . TRBJ1-4 TRBV5-1 TGCGCCAGCAGCTTGGTAGGGAGCACTAATGAAAAACTGTTTTTT CASSLVGSTNEKLFF
15 few . TRBJ1-2 TRBV27 TGTGCCAGCAGTTTCGGACCCCAACTAACCTATGGCTACACCTTC CASSFGPQLTYGYTF
14 . . TRBJ2-3 TRBV7-3 TGTGCCAGCAGCCCAAGACATGGGACAGATACGCAGTATTTT CASSPRHGTDTQYF
17 . TRBD1 TRBJ1-3 TRBV5-6 TGTGCCAGCAGCTTGGCCCCCGGGACAGACACTGGAAACACCATATATTTT CASSLAPGTDTGNTIYF
11 . . TRBJ1-2 TRBV7-3 TGTGCCAGCAGCTCCAAACCAGGCTACACCTTC CASSSKPGYTF
14 . . TRBJ1-1 TRBV5-1 TGCGCCAGCAGCTTCGGGGGAGGGTCCACTGAAGCTTTCTTT CASSFGGGSTEAFF
14 . . TRBJ2-2 TRBV6-6 TGTGCCAGCAGTTACTATGGCGGAAGCGGGGAGCTGTTTTTT CASSYYGGSGELFF
15 . TRBD1 TRBJ1-2 TRBV7-2 TGTGCCAGCAGCTTAATGAGACAGGGGGCTTATGGCTACACCTTC CASSLMRQGAYGYTF